The 20 T cell receptor beta chains listed next were all sequenced from one sample in a study of shared clonotypes between healthy human individuals. Data came from immunoSEQ multiplex PCR; TCRdb stores just in-frame clones and leaves some out. The data show about 520,000 clones, with around 80% seen just once and 9.5% to 15% held by the top ten. The sample was PBMCs. Receptor source: a woman aged 40-49 years in good health. Some clones in this sample may be carry-over from other donors' samples.

The chain's CDR3 is CASSTRSRGQTDTQYF. The CDR3 nucleotides read TGTGCCAGCAGCACAAGGTCCAGGGGGCAAACAGATACGCAGTATTTT. The rearrangement links TRBV5-4 to TRBJ2-3; 8 bases align to TRBD1. V gave up 4 bases and J gave up 3 bases; unmatched junction bases: 10. The CDR3 sequence is 16 residues long. Germline V lookup: CDR1 SGHNT, CDR2 YYREEE (reference sequence).

The V gene is TRBV30, the J gene TRBJ2-1, with D tentatively TRBD1 (5 bases). This CDR3 has 14 residues. V was shortened by 5 bases and J by 9 bases, with 20 bases between the two germline ends. The germline gives CDR1 GTSNPN, CDR2 SVGIG (reference sequence). CDR3 nucleotides: TGTGCCTGGTCCATAAGGGGCCCCCGAGGTGAGCAGTTCTTC. This gives the protein CAWSIRGPRGEQFF.

Comments on this clone: The identical CDR3 is also encoded by other nucleotide sequences in the sample. The V and J genes are TRBV9 and TRBJ2-1; D is undetermined. The CDR3 sequence is 11 residues long. Trimming left V 0 bases short and J 10 bases short, with 5 bases between. CDR1 is SGDLS, CDR2 YYNGEE, per germline. CDR3 DNA: TGTGCCAGCAGCGTAGGGGTGGAGCAGTTCTTC. Translation gives CASSVGVEQFF. Together with reference TRBV9 and TRBJ2-1, the CDR3 gives the full variable domain: DSGVTQTPKHLITATGQRVTLRCSPRSGDLSVYWYQQSLDQGLQFLIQYYNGEERAKGNILERFSAQQFPDLHSELNLSSLELGDSALYFCASSVGVEQFFGPGTRLTVL.

The genes are TRBV5-4 and TRBJ2-2; 7 bases agree with TRBD1. V lost 4 bases, J lost 4 bases, and 7 bases stayed unmatched. The germline CDR1 and CDR2 sequences are SGHNT and YYREEE (reference sequence). There are 15 residues in the CDR3. The CDR3 spells CASSPGDSATGELFF. Here the CDR3 DNA reads TGTGCCAGCAGCCCTGGGGACAGCGCCACCGGGGAGCTGTTTTTT.

To note about this clone: With a much larger clone just one base away, this may be a read error. The J gene is TRBJ2-3, the V gene TRBV30; TRBD2 matches 12 bases. The CDR3 spans 16 residues. Per the germline V gene, CDR1 is GTSNPN and CDR2 is SVGIG (reference sequence). The chain's CDR3 is CARSVPSGRATDTQYF. DNA for the CDR3: TGTGCCCGGAGTGTCCCTAGCGGGAGGGCTACAGATACGCAGTATTTT.

This clone was observed a single time. The J gene is TRBJ1-3, the V gene TRBV28, with D maybe TRBD1 (6 bases). Germline V lookup: CDR1 MDHEN, CDR2 SYDVKM. V lost 6 bases to trimming and J lost 0 bases, with 15 bases between them. This CDR3 has 16 residues. CDR3 region: CASSRGGQVSGNTIYF. In DNA, the CDR3 is TGTGCCAGCAGCCGAGGGGGACAAGTCTCTGGAAACACCATATATTTT.

The sample holds one count of this clone. The junction shows a germline mismatch at one end, possibly a read error. This rearrangement joins TRBV9 to TRBJ2-3, with 9 bases lining up with TRBD2. The CDR3 is 15 amino acids. CDR1 is SGDLS and CDR2 is YYNGEE in the germline V gene. CDR3 protein: CASSVEAGGLDTQYF. In DNA form, the CDR3 reads TGTGCCAGCAGCGTAGAAGCGGGAGGTCTGGATACACAGTATTTT.

V is TRBV19 and J is TRBJ2-7; no reliable D call. Trimming removed 6 bases from V and 5 bases from J, with 2 bases in between. The germline V gene has CDR1 LNHDA and CDR2 SQIVND (reference sequence). The CDR3 contains 9 residues. The CDR3: CASSHEQYF. DNA for the CDR3: TGTGCCAGTAGCCACGAGCAGTACTTC.

The V gene is TRBV9, the J gene TRBJ2-5; maybe TRBD2 (6 bases). The CDR3 spans 15 residues. The V end lost 3 bases, the J end lost 3 bases, and 15 bases lay between the germline ends. CDR1 and CDR2 (germline): SGDLS, YYNGEE. The CDR3 nucleotides read TGTGCCAGCAGCGCCCTCGGGACTGAAGAAGAGACCCAGTACTTC. This translates into CASSALGTEEETQYF.

This clone was observed once. The CDR3 DNA sequence: TGTGCCCAAAGCGGGAGGGGCGGGACCCAGTACTTC. This gives the protein CAQSGRGGTQYF. The chain joins TRBV30 to TRBJ2-5; 10 bases align to TRBD2. This CDR3 region has 12 residues. In germline, CDR1 is GTSNPN, CDR2 SVGIG (reference sequence). V was pared by 8 bases and J by 7 bases, with 7 bases of the junction left unmatched.

This clone was counted ten times or more. This chain links TRBV30 with TRBJ2-2, with D possibly being TRBD1 or TRBD2 (5 bases each). CDR1 GTSNPN and CDR2 SVGIG come from the germline V gene (reference sequence). The CDR3 is made up of 15 amino acids. V was clipped by 4 bases and J by 4 bases, with 16 bases between them. CDR3 region: CAWMRQRDGTGELFF. The DNA of the CDR3 is TGTGCCTGGATGAGGCAGAGGGACGGCACCGGGGAGCTGTTTTTT.

The chain employs TRBV6-6 and TRBJ2-7; D might be TRBD2 (7 bases). Germline CDR1 reads MNHNY; CDR2 reads SVGAGI (reference sequence). Between the trimmed V and J ends, which lost 7 bases and 4 bases, there was a span of 20 bases. This CDR3 contains 15 residues. CDR3 nucleotide sequence: TGTGCCAGCACCCTGGCGGGGGCTGAGGGGTACGAGCAGTACTTC. It specifies CASTLAGAEGYEQYF.

The chain recombines TRBV10-3 with TRBJ1-5; a possible D gene is TRBD1 (6 bases). CDR3 size: 14 residues. The V and J ends lost 5 bases and 5 bases respectively, with 13 bases between them. Per the germline V gene, CDR1 is ENHRY and CDR2 is SYGVKD. This chain's CDR3 is CAISRQATHQPQHF. Here the CDR3 DNA reads TGTGCCATCAGTAGACAGGCCACCCATCAGCCCCAGCATTTT.

This chain links TRBV5-1 with TRBJ2-1; TRBD2 aligns across 7 bases. From germline, CDR1 is SGHRS and CDR2 YFSETQ. V gave up 0 bases and J gave up 6 bases; unmatched junction bases: 6. The CDR3 spans 15 residues. CDR3: CASSLGGLTGNEQFF. The CDR3 bases are TGCGCCAGCAGCTTGGGGGGACTAACGGGCAATGAGCAGTTCTTC.

This clone occurred a few times. This chain connects TRBV28 to TRBJ2-7; D is perhaps TRBD1 (6 bases). Germline assignment: CDR1 MDHEN and CDR2 SYDVKM. There are 14 residues in the CDR3. Trimming removed 2 bases from V and 4 bases from J, with 12 bases in between. DNA of the CDR3: TGTGCCAGCAGTTTACTGGGACAACTATACGAGCAGTACTTC. It is translated as CASSLLGQLYEQYF. The full variable domain, its missing parts supplied by reference TRBV28 and TRBJ2-7, is DVKVTQSSRYLVKRTGEKVFLECVQDMDHENMFWYRQDPGLGLRLIYFSYDVKMKEKGDIPEGYSVSREKKERFSLILESASTNQTSMYLCASSLLGQLYEQYFGPGTRLTVT.

Only a few counts were recorded for this clone. The rearrangement links TRBV6-5 to TRBJ1-5, with no clear D. Trimming cost V 4 bases and J 7 bases, with 8 bases left between them. In germline, CDR1 is MNHEY, CDR2 SVGAGI. This CDR3 comprises 12 residues. The CDR3 DNA is TGTGCCAGCAGTTCAGTAGGGCAGCCCCAGCATTTT. Residues: CASSSVGQPQHF.

In this sample, this clone turned up once. The rearrangement joins TRBV4-2 to TRBJ2-7; 10 bases are a match to TRBD2. The CDR3 totals 14 residues. V lost 4 bases to trimming and J lost 1 base; unmatched junction nucleotides: 1. In germline, CDR1 is LGHNA, CDR2 YNFKEQ. This CDR3 reads CASSLGLASYEQYF. The CDR3, as DNA: TGTGCCAGCAGCCTGGGACTAGCGTCCTACGAGCAGTACTTC.

The chain combines TRBV7-2 with TRBJ1-2; tentative D call: TRBD1 (6 bases). This CDR3 spans 17 amino acids. CDR1 and CDR2 (germline): SGHTA, FQGNSA. Trimming shortened V by 5 bases and J by 12 bases, and 31 bases separated the two germline ends. In DNA, the CDR3 is TGTGCCAGCAGCGAAGGCGGTCGGGGGTTGGGGGCGGCACCTCACACCTTC. It yields the protein CASSEGGRGLGAAPHTF.

This clone has only a few counts. The sample carries other DNA sequences with the same CDR3. CDR3 region: CASSLQGGNEKLFF. CDR3 bases: TGTGCCAGCAGTTTGCAGGGGGGGAATGAAAAACTGTTTTTT. V is TRBV28 and J is TRBJ1-4; 7 bases map to TRBD1. The trim removed 3 bases at V and 5 bases at J, leaving 3 bases unmatched. Germline V lookup: CDR1 MDHEN, CDR2 SYDVKM. This CDR3 contains 14 residues.

This chain connects TRBV5-1 to TRBJ2-7; 7 bases line up with TRBD2. CDR3 size: 15 residues. Germline trimming cut 6 bases from V and 2 bases from J; bases unmatched to any gene: 11. Germline V gives CDR1 SGHRS, CDR2 YFSETQ. This CDR3 is CASKKLAGEAYEQYF. CDR3 nucleotide sequence: TGCGCCAGCAAAAAACTCGCGGGGGAGGCCTACGAGCAGTACTTC. Combining the CDR3 with reference TRBV5-1 and TRBJ2-7 gives the whole variable domain KAGVTQTPRYLIKTRGQQVTLSCSPISGHRSVSWYQQTPGQGLQFLFEYFSETQRNKGNFPGRFSGRQFSNSRSEMNVSTLELGDSALYLCASKKLAGEAYEQYFGPGTRLTVT.